This TCR beta chain was sequenced during a study of blood T cell repertoires in COVID-19. Overall study context: T cells, B-cell-depleted T cells, or PBMCs provided the cDNA or gDNA that served as material.

Original data processing: Estimation of nucleated cell counts was performed using reference gene primer amplification. Profiling relied on immunoSEQ multiplex PCR, and the TCRdb table lists in-frame clones only, not all of them. That table supplies the V and J calls and clone size; D and trimming were determined from the DNA. The table records roughly 100,000 clones, roughly nine tenths of them present only once. The CDR3 contains 15 residues. The V end lost 4 bases, the J end lost 0 bases, and 11 bases lay between the germline ends. Looked up from germline, CDR1 is SNHLY and CDR2 is FYNNEI. Sample: peripheral blood. The chain links TRBV2 to TRBJ2-3; possibly TRBD1 for D (5 bases). The receptor was isolated from a man aged 50 or older in a cohort sampled during active COVID-19. Here the CDR3 reads CASSVGQGSTDTQYF. CDR3 nucleotide sequence: TGTGCCAGCAGTGTCGGGCAGGGAAGCACAGATACGCAGTATTTT.